The 24 T cell receptor beta chains listed next were all sequenced from one sample in a study of cytomegalovirus exposure and HLA in healthy donors. PCR amplification relied on 60 Vbeta primers (plus 13 Jbeta primers). Profiled with immunoSEQ multiplex PCR; TCRdb holds only in-frame clones, not every one. Of about 160,000 clones listed, around 77% were seen once; the top ten hold roughly 1%. The sample was PBMCs. These receptor sequences come from a middle-aged woman in good health and CMV-seronegative.

V and J are TRBV11-2 and TRBJ2-5, with 7 bases identical to TRBD2. CDR1 and CDR2 (germline): SGHAT, FQNNGV. The length of the CDR3 is 15 residues. With V trimmed by 4 bases and J by 0 bases, 5 bases remained unmatched. In nucleotides, the CDR3 is TGTGCCAGCAGCTCCGTTAGCGGGTACCAAGAGACCCAGTACTTC. The encoded protein is CASSSVSGYQETQYF.

This clone was seen only a few times. V usage is TRBV27 and J usage is TRBJ2-1, with TRBD1 matching 8 bases. The CDR3 sequence is 18 residues long. Unmatched junction bases numbered 15, after V lost 3 bases and J lost 5 bases. Per the germline V gene, CDR1 is MNHEY and CDR2 is SMNVEV (reference sequence). CDR3 sequence reads: CASSFGPATGVRDNEQFF. CDR3 in DNA: TGTGCCAGCAGTTTTGGCCCCGCGACAGGGGTCCGTGACAATGAGCAGTTCTTC.

The chain carries TRBV30 and TRBJ1-5; no reliable D call. The germline V gene encodes CDR1 GTSNPN and CDR2 SVGIG (reference sequence). V lost 5 bases to trimming and J lost 4 bases, with 12 bases between them. CDR3 size: 13 residues. The CDR3: CAWGGQRNQPQHF. The DNA of the CDR3 is TGTGCCTGGGGAGGCCAGCGAAATCAGCCCCAGCATTTT.

The V and J genes are TRBV29-1 and TRBJ2-5; D remains unclear. CDR1 is SQVTM, CDR2 ANQGSEA, per germline. The V gene lost 5 bases and the J gene lost 5 bases, with 12 bases spanning the gap. The CDR3 contains 12 residues. CDR3: CSVRLTEETQYF. For the CDR3, the DNA is TGCAGCGTTCGTCTTACTGAGGAGACCCAGTACTTC.

The gene calls are TRBV9 and TRBJ2-5, with 11 bases matching TRBD1. Per the germline V gene, CDR1 is SGDLS and CDR2 is YYNGEE. V gave up 4 bases and J gave up 4 bases; unmatched junction bases: 3. The CDR3 is 14 residues long. The CDR3 region is CASSRDRGGETQYF. CDR3 in DNA: TGTGCCAGCAGCCGGGACAGGGGGGGAGAGACCCAGTACTTC.

DNA for the CDR3: TGTGCCAGCAGTTGGGACACCAATGGCTACACCTTC. This sequence encodes CASSWDTNGYTF. The chain carries TRBV6-6 and TRBJ1-2; a weak D match, TRBD1 (6 bases). CDR1 and CDR2 (germline): MNHNY, SVGAGI (reference sequence). V was shortened by 4 bases and J by 6 bases, with 9 bases between the two germline ends. The CDR3 spans 12 residues.

The V and J genes are TRBV29-1 and TRBJ2-1, with D uncertain. V was trimmed by 4 bases and J by 2 bases, leaving 6 bases between them. CDR1 is SQVTM and CDR2 is ANQGSEA in the germline V gene. This CDR3 comprises 12 residues. CDR3 residues: CSVVGTYNEQFF. The CDR3 DNA sequence: TGCAGCGTTGTGGGCACCTACAATGAGCAGTTCTTC.

This clone was seen a few times. The chain recombines TRBV6-1 with TRBJ1-1; possible D gene TRBD1, 5 bases. The ends were cut back, 3 bases at V and 1 base at J, with 9 bases in the middle. Germline-derived CDR1 and CDR2 are MNHNS and SASEGT. This CDR3 has 14 residues. Here the CDR3 DNA reads TGTGCCAGCAGTGAGGGGCCAGGGAACACTGAAGCTTTCTTT. Translation: CASSEGPGNTEAFF.

The V and J genes are TRBV5-1 and TRBJ1-2, with 7 bases that match TRBD1. This CDR3 contains 15 residues. Trimming removed 2 bases from V and 4 bases from J; junction bases left unmatched: 8. Looked up from germline, CDR1 is SGHRS and CDR2 is YFSETQ. The CDR3 reads CASSFAPGTAYGYTF. The CDR3 DNA reads as TGCGCCAGCAGCTTCGCCCCCGGGACAGCCTATGGCTACACCTTC. The full variable domain, with the rest looked up from reference TRBV5-1 and TRBJ1-2, is KAGVTQTPRYLIKTRGQQVTLSCSPISGHRSVSWYQQTPGQGLQFLFEYFSETQRNKGNFPGRFSGRQFSNSRSEMNVSTLELGDSALYLCASSFAPGTAYGYTFGSGTRLTVV.

J is TRBJ2-7 and V is TRBV30; 8 bases align to TRBD1. After removal of 3 bases from V and 4 bases from J, the junction contained 11 bases not matched to a gene. Germline CDR1 is GTSNPN and CDR2 is SVGIG (reference sequence). CDR3 length: 15 residues. The CDR3 is CAWSEPPGGVYEQYF. For the CDR3, the DNA is TGTGCCTGGAGCGAACCCCCAGGGGGCGTTTACGAGCAGTACTTC.

J is TRBJ1-1 and V is TRBV6-1; weak D call: TRBD1 (6 bases). The CDR3 is 13 amino acids. V lost 6 bases to trimming and J lost 1 base, with 9 bases between them. Germline V lookup: CDR1 MNHNS, CDR2 SASEGT. CDR3 in amino acids: CASRVGQNTEAFF. CDR3 nucleotides: TGTGCCAGCAGAGTGGGACAGAACACTGAAGCTTTCTTT.

The gene calls are TRBV5-1 and TRBJ2-1; maybe TRBD1 (5 bases). Looked up from germline, CDR1 is SGHRS and CDR2 is YFSETQ. The V end lost 4 bases, the J end lost 10 bases, and 9 bases lay between the germline ends. This CDR3 region has 11 residues. Here the CDR3 reads CASSPRQEQFF. CDR3 sequence (DNA): TGCGCCAGCAGCCCTCGACAGGAGCAGTTCTTC.

The CDR3 region has the DNA TGTGCCAGCAGCTTAGCGGGAGGGAGCGGAGAGACCCAGTACTTC. Encoded protein: CASSLAGGSGETQYF. This chain uses TRBV7-6 with TRBJ2-5; 7 bases fit TRBD2. The CDR3 length is 15 residues. The germline CDR1 and CDR2 sequences are SGHVS and FNYEAQ. Unmatched junction bases numbered 5, after V lost 0 bases and J lost 4 bases.

This chain connects TRBV30 to TRBJ2-6; D is ambiguous. The CDR3 is made up of 13 amino acids. The germline V and J ends were trimmed by 5 bases and 4 bases, with 9 bases remaining between them. CDR1 GTSNPN and CDR2 SVGIG come from the germline V gene (reference sequence). This chain's CDR3 is CAWDNQGANVLTF. The CDR3 DNA is TGTGCCTGGGATAATCAGGGGGCCAACGTCCTGACTTTC. Based on the CDR3 plus reference TRBV30 and TRBJ2-6, the full variable domain is SQTIHQWPATLVQPVGSPLSLECTVEGTSNPNLYWYRQAAGRGLQLLFYSVGIGQISSEVPQNLSASRPQDRQFILSSKKLLLSDSGFYLCAWDNQGANVLTFGAGSRLTVL.

This clone was found a few times. The V and J genes are TRBV11-3 and TRBJ2-7; D is undetermined. Deletions cut 8 bases from V and 4 bases from J, with 6 bases between. This CDR3 has 10 amino acids. Germline CDR1 SGHNT, CDR2 YENEEA. CDR3 sequence: CASPTYEQYF. For the CDR3, the DNA is TGTGCCAGCCCTACTTACGAGCAGTACTTC.

The chain combines TRBV30 with TRBJ1-5; the match to TRBD1 covers 7 bases. CDR1 and CDR2 (germline): GTSNPN, SVGIG (reference sequence). This CDR3 spans 15 amino acids. V dropped 4 bases and J dropped 3; count of bases not matched to a gene: 9. The CDR3 nucleotides are TGTGCCTGGAACCAACAGGGGTTGGCCAATCAGCCCCAGCATTTT. Protein product: CAWNQQGLANQPQHF.

The chain has TRBV30 and TRBJ2-5; D is undetermined. This CDR3 region has 14 residues. CDR1 and CDR2 (germline): GTSNPN, SVGIG (reference sequence). Trimming took 5 bases from V and 4 from J, leaving 17 bases between them. The CDR3 DNA reads TGTGCCTGGGGTAGAGGTCCGATGGGAGAGACCCAGTACTTC. Its translation is CAWGRGPMGETQYF.

This clone has just a few counts. V is TRBV6-1 and J is TRBJ2-7; TRBD2 aligns across 7 bases. Germline V gene lookup returns CDR1 MNHNS and CDR2 SASEGT. The J segment lost 3 bases and the V segment lost 7 bases, leaving 6 bases of the junction unmatched. This CDR3 is built from 13 residues. CDR3 coding DNA: TGTGCCAGCAAGGAGCGGGACCGCTACGAGCAGTACTTC. It codes for CASKERDRYEQYF.

V and J are TRBV6-5 and TRBJ2-7; the D gene is possibly TRBD1 (5 bases). Trimming removed 1 base at V and 5 bases at J, with 18 bases between. This CDR3 is built from 16 residues. Germline loops: CDR1 MNHEY, CDR2 SVGAGI. The CDR3 protein is CASSYYGGQGINEQYF. The CDR3 region has the DNA TGTGCCAGCAGTTACTACGGTGGGCAGGGCATCAACGAGCAGTACTTC.

The chain links TRBV7-9 to TRBJ2-3, with 9 positions matching TRBD2. V lost 1 base and J lost 3; bases outside the gene matches: 2. This CDR3 has 15 residues. Germline V gene data show CDR1 as SEHNR and CDR2 as FQNEAQ (reference sequence). The CDR3 sequence is CASSLGLAGTDTQYF. CDR3 DNA: TGTGCCAGCAGCTTAGGTCTAGCGGGAACAGATACGCAGTATTTT.

The chain combines TRBV29-1 with TRBJ1-2; 8 bases match TRBD1. With V trimmed by 1 base and J by 3 bases, 10 bases remained unmatched. The CDR3 consists of 16 residues. Germline CDR1 reads SQVTM; CDR2 reads ANQGSEA. The CDR3 nucleotides read TGCAGCGTTGAAGTCTGGGGGACAGGAGCCGACTATGGCTACACCTTC. The encoded protein is CSVEVWGTGADYGYTF.

The chain is built from TRBV5-8 and TRBJ1-1; a possible D gene is TRBD1 (6 bases). V was cut by 2 bases and J by 0 bases, with 14 bases left in between. The V gene's germline CDR1 is SGHTS and CDR2 YDEGEE. The CDR3 totals 16 residues. The CDR3 bases are TGTGCCAGCAGCTTCCGATCCGGGACATTGAACACTGAAGCTTTCTTT. Residues: CASSFRSGTLNTEAFF.

This CDR3 is CASSLKGAANEKLFF. The CDR3 nucleotides read TGCGCCAGCAGCTTGAAAGGGGCGGCTAATGAAAAACTGTTTTTT. The chain carries TRBV5-1 and TRBJ1-4; perhaps TRBD1 as D (5 bases). Trimming removed 1 base at V and 3 bases at J, with 10 bases between. This CDR3 comprises 15 residues. Germline V gene lookup returns CDR1 SGHRS and CDR2 YFSETQ.

The sample holds one count of this clone. This chain joins TRBV19 and TRBJ2-1; D gene ambiguous. This CDR3 contains 11 residues. Trimming removed 6 bases from V and 5 bases from J, with 5 bases in between. The germline CDR1 and CDR2 sequences are LNHDA and SQIVND (reference sequence). CDR3 region: CASSLDNEQFF. CDR3 in DNA: TGTGCCAGTAGCCTAGACAATGAGCAGTTCTTC.